A single sample gave rise to the 9 T cell receptor beta chains below, sequenced in a study of cytomegalovirus exposure and HLA in healthy donors (dated by TCRdb to about 2017). The library came from the immunoSEQ multiplex PCR assay. For the multiplex PCR, a mixture combining 60 forward primers for TCR Vbeta segments and 13 reverse primers for TCR Jbeta segments was used. Drawn from immuneACCESS, this table holds only the in-frame rearrangements with V and J called that TCRdb kept. Clones are partly lost; checked studies trace under half to an unresolved V gene and leave the rest unexplained. In this sample the table shows roughly 100,000 clones, over 70% of which occur a single time. 2.5% to 3% of the sample belongs to the ten largest clones. The sample consisted of PBMCs. Every receptor here comes from a male donor in good health and CMV-seropositive.

The genes are TRBV30 and TRBJ1-1; D is unresolved. The CDR3 is 15 residues long. Trimming stripped 6 bases from V and 0 bases from J, with 17 bases between. Germline V CDR1 and CDR2: GTSNPN, SVGIG (reference sequence). The CDR3 reads CACSYLGSMNTEAFF. Written as DNA, the CDR3 is TGTGCCTGTTCCTACCTAGGCAGCATGAACACTGAAGCTTTCTTT.

V gene TRBV7-8 combines with J gene TRBJ2-7; 9 bases align to TRBD1. The CDR3 extends over 14 amino acids. CDR1 and CDR2 (germline): SGHVS, FQNEAQ. The ends lost 5 bases at V and 2 bases at J; junction bases unmatched: 4. CDR3 residues: CASSLRDRAYEQYF. The CDR3 bases are TGTGCCAGCAGCCTCCGGGACAGGGCCTACGAGCAGTACTTC.

J is TRBJ2-7 and V is TRBV9; no reliable D call. V lost 0 bases and J 10 bases, leaving 17 bases between the germline ends. This CDR3 spans 14 amino acids. Germline V gives CDR1 SGDLS, CDR2 YYNGEE. CDR3 in amino acids: CASSVEGGLKPQYF. Here the CDR3 DNA reads TGTGCCAGCAGCGTAGAAGGCGGATTGAAGCCCCAGTACTTC.

The chain combines TRBV14 with TRBJ1-1; maybe TRBD1 (6 bases). Deletions cut 4 bases from V and 0 bases from J, with 15 bases between. The CDR3 totals 16 residues. Germline V gene sequence: CDR1 SGHDN, CDR2 FVKESK. CDR3 protein: CASSRGQGYMNTEAFF. The CDR3 coding sequence is TGTGCCAGCAGCCGGGGACAAGGTTACATGAACACTGAAGCTTTCTTT.

This chain uses TRBV19 with TRBJ2-3, with D perhaps matching TRBD1 (6 bases). Deletions cut 2 bases from V and 4 bases from J, with 13 bases between. The CDR3 is 15 amino acids. The germline V gene encodes CDR1 LNHDA and CDR2 SQIVND (reference sequence). The CDR3 coding sequence is TGTGCCAGTAGTATAAGTACAGGGATCTCAGATACGCAGTATTTT. As protein: CASSISTGISDTQYF.

This sequence joins TRBV6-1 and TRBJ1-1; D is unresolved. CDR1 and CDR2 from the germline V gene are MNHNS and SASEGT. The V end lost 2 bases, the J end lost 10 bases, and 11 bases lay between the germline ends. There are 12 residues in the CDR3. CDR3 nucleotides: TGTGCCAGCAGTGAACGTCTTTTCGGAGCTTTCTTT. As protein: CASSERLFGAFF.

This chain links TRBV6-5 with TRBJ1-5, with TRBD1 matching over 10 bases. This CDR3 region has 14 residues. With 6 bases clipped from V and 5 bases from J, the junction kept 4 bases outside the gene matches. Germline V gene sequence: CDR1 MNHEY, CDR2 SVGAGI. The chain's CDR3 is CASRRQGADQPQHF. The CDR3 DNA reads as TGTGCCAGCAGGAGACAGGGGGCGGATCAGCCCCAGCATTTT.

The chain links TRBV4-3 to TRBJ2-7; 7 bases are shared with TRBD2. The CDR3 consists of 15 residues. In germline, CDR1 is LGHNA, CDR2 YSLEER. V lost 1 base, J lost 2 bases, and 5 bases stayed unmatched. CDR3 DNA sequence: TGCGCCAGCAGCCAAGTCCGAGCGGGGCCCTACGAGCAGTACTTC. Residues: CASSQVRAGPYEQYF.

The rearrangement links TRBV29-1 to TRBJ2-2; the D gene is possibly TRBD2 (5 bases). Germline CDR1 is SQVTM and CDR2 is ANQGSEA. V was cut by 4 bases and J by 0 bases, with 12 bases left in between. This CDR3 has 15 residues. The CDR3 DNA is TGCAGCGTTGTCTTTAGCGAATCGAACACCGGGGAGCTGTTTTTT. Translated: CSVVFSESNTGELFF.